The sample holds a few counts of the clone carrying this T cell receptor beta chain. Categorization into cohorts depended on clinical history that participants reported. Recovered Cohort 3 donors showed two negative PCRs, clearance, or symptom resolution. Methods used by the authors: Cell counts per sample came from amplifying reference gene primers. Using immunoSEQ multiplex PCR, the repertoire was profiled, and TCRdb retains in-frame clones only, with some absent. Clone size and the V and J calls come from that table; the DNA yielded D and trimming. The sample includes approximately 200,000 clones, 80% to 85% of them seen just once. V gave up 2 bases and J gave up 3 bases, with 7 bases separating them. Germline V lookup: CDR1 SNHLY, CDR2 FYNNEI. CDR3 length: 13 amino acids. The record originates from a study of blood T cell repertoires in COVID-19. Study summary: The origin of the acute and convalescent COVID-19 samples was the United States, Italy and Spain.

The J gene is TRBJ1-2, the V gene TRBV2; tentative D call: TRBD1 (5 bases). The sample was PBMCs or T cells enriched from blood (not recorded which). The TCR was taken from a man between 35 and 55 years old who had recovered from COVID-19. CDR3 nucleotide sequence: TGTGCCAGCAGTGAATTGACAGACTATGGCTACACCTTC. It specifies CASSELTDYGYTF.